Below, 27 T cell receptor beta chains from the same sample are listed, as sequenced in a study of T cells expressing NK-cell markers. TCRdb derives one entry per CDR3 protein from the 5' RACE reads, leaving out DNA. This sample's clone table lists roughly 430,000 distinct CDR3 sequences. Sequencing input: blood T cells: a sorted CD56 or NKG2C T cell subset, CD4+ or CD8+ T cells, or bulk PBMC T cells (not recorded which). The receptors here all came from a woman between 18 and 70 years old in good health.

This rearrangement joins TRBV12-3 or TRBV12-4 to TRBJ1-6; the D call of TRBD1 rests on TCRdb alone, since no DNA is present to check it. The CDR3 contains 13 residues. CDR3 region: CASSTQGGTPLHF.

The rearrangement joins TRBV12-3 or TRBV12-4 to TRBJ1-2. This CDR3 has 13 residues. CDR3 sequence: CASKQSPNYGYTF.

The chain is built from TRBV6-5 and TRBJ2-5; checking the TCRdb D call of TRBD2 is not possible without DNA. This CDR3 spans 14 amino acids. In germline, CDR1 is MNHEY, CDR2 SVGAGI. CDR3 sequence: CASSYEFASGTQYF.

The CDR3 loop reads CASSVVGTRGTGELFF. The rearrangement joins TRBV9 to TRBJ2-2; TCRdb outputs TRBD1, but without DNA this stays unchecked. CDR1 and CDR2 from the germline V gene are SGDLS and YYNGEE. The CDR3 contains 16 residues.

The chain joins TRBV15 to TRBJ2-5. Germline assignment: CDR1 LNHNV and CDR2 YYDKDF (reference sequence). The CDR3 runs to 14 residues. The CDR3: CATSRDVSQETQYF.

This sequence joins TRBV28 and TRBJ2-3; no DNA is available, so the TRBD2 call from TCRdb remains unchecked. The CDR3 covers 17 residues. Germline V gives CDR1 MDHEN, CDR2 SYDVKM. CDR3 sequence reads: CASSERWGRDGTDTQYF. Variable domain in full (rest from reference TRBV28 and TRBJ2-3): DVKVTQSSRYLVKRTGEKVFLECVQDMDHENMFWYRQDPGLGLRLIYFSYDVKMKEKGDIPEGYSVSREKKERFSLILESASTNQTSMYLCASSERWGRDGTDTQYFGPGTRLTVL.

This CDR3 is CASSPTAEGLYIQYF. The chain uses TRBV4-2 and TRBJ2-4; as DNA is missing, the TRBD2 call by TCRdb cannot be tested. CDR3 size: 15 residues. Germline CDR1 is LGHNA and CDR2 is YNFKEQ.

The chain recombines TRBV19 with TRBJ2-3; TCRdb proposes TRBD1, but this gene call is untestable without DNA. This CDR3 contains 15 residues. Germline V gene lookup returns CDR1 LNHDA and CDR2 SQIVND (reference sequence). The CDR3 spells CASSDPGQVVDTQYF. Complete variable domain (other parts from reference TRBV19 and TRBJ2-3): DGGITQSPKYLFRKEGQNVTLSCEQNLNHDAMYWYRQDPGQGLRLIYYSQIVNDFQKGDIAEGYSVSREKKESFPLTVTSAQKNPTAFYLCASSDPGQVVDTQYFGPGTRLTVL.

The rearrangement links TRBV20-1 to TRBJ2-1. Looked up from germline, CDR1 is DFQATT and CDR2 is SNEGSKA (reference sequence). The CDR3 runs to 12 residues. This CDR3 reads CSAKKTYNEQFF.

The chain carries TRBV12-3 or TRBV12-4 and TRBJ1-5; TCRdb picks TRBD1, but there is no DNA to check that call. The CDR3 has 14 amino acids. The CDR3 here is CASSIGAANQPQHF.

The rearrangement joins TRBV7-2 to TRBJ2-5; TCRdb picks TRBD1, but there is no DNA to check that call. Per germline, CDR1 SGHTA and CDR2 FQGNSA. The CDR3 has 14 residues. The CDR3 spells CASSQGRRQETQYF.

V is TRBV9 and J is TRBJ2-1. Germline-derived CDR1 and CDR2 are SGDLS and YYNGEE. This CDR3 spans 13 amino acids. This CDR3 reads CASSVEGWNEQFF.

This rearrangement joins TRBV12-3 or TRBV12-4 to TRBJ2-1; as DNA is missing, the TRBD2 call by TCRdb cannot be tested. The CDR3 loop spans 15 amino acids. CDR3 protein: CASSPTSGMYNEQFF.

The V and J genes are TRBV5-1 and TRBJ2-7. The CDR3 has 13 residues. Germline-derived CDR1 and CDR2 are SGHRS and YFSETQ. The CDR3 region is CASSPQYSYEQYF.

The chain links TRBV7-6 to TRBJ1-6. Germline V gene data show CDR1 as SGHVS and CDR2 as FNYEAQ. The CDR3 length is 14 residues. Here the CDR3 reads CASSWTGYNSPLHF.

The CDR3: CASRHRGELNQPQHF. The chain employs TRBV6-2 or TRBV6-3 and TRBJ1-5; TCRdb picks TRBD1, but there is no DNA to check that call. CDR1 is MNHEY, CDR2 SVGEGT, per germline. The CDR3 is 15 amino acids.

V and J are TRBV20-1 and TRBJ2-3; the TCRdb call, TRBD1, lacks DNA for checking. The germline gives CDR1 DFQATT, CDR2 SNEGSKA (reference sequence). The CDR3 spans 16 residues. CDR3 residues: CSATKGSGTSTDTQYF.

This chain joins TRBV13 and TRBJ1-1; TCRdb indicates TRBD1, and absent DNA this call remains unverified. The CDR3 has 12 residues. CDR1 PRHDT and CDR2 FYEKMQ come from the germline V gene (reference sequence). CDR3 region: CASSPGGSVAFF.

V gene TRBV7-2 combines with J gene TRBJ2-3. Germline CDR1 and CDR2: SGHTA and FQGNSA. The CDR3 spans 13 residues. CDR3: CASSSTTGETQYF.

V gene TRBV11-3 combines with J gene TRBJ2-1; no DNA is available, so the TRBD2 call from TCRdb remains unchecked. The germline V gene has CDR1 SGHNT and CDR2 YENEEA. This CDR3 contains 15 residues. The CDR3: CASSSTSGSFNEQFF.

The CDR3 region is CASSVFELGTDTQYF. The rearrangement joins TRBV10-2 to TRBJ2-3. CDR1 is WSHSY and CDR2 is SAAADI in the germline V gene. The length of the CDR3 is 15 residues.

CDR3 residues: CASSLVGADEKLFF. The V call is TRBV7-9, the J call TRBJ1-4; TCRdb's assignment of TRBD1 cannot be checked, as there is no DNA. The germline CDR1 and CDR2 sequences are SEHNR and FQNEAQ (reference sequence). CDR3 size: 14 residues.

The V and J genes are TRBV28 and TRBJ2-7; TCRdb gives TRBD2 as the D gene, but with no DNA this cannot be confirmed. Germline V gene data show CDR1 as MDHEN and CDR2 as SYDVKM. The CDR3 length is 16 residues. The CDR3 sequence is CASSARATSGRDEQYF.

CDR3 sequence reads: CSARDPARGPSTDTQYF. V gene TRBV20-1 combines with J gene TRBJ2-3; the D call from TCRdb, TRBD1, cannot be confirmed without DNA. Germline CDR1 and CDR2: DFQATT and SNEGSKA (reference sequence). This CDR3 is 17 amino acids long.

This chain uses TRBV20-1 with TRBJ2-7; the TCRdb D gene call, TRBD2, has no DNA to confirm it. CDR3 size: 15 residues. CDR1 is DFQATT, CDR2 SNEGSKA, per germline (reference sequence). CDR3 region: CSAPTSGTSSYEQYF.

The chain joins TRBV28 to TRBJ2-7; TCRdb designates TRBD2, a call that cannot be tested without DNA. The CDR3 is made up of 16 amino acids. CDR1 is MDHEN and CDR2 is SYDVKM in the germline V gene. The CDR3 here is CASSRGLAGSSYEQYF.

CDR3 sequence: CASSPASGNGEQFF. The chain recombines TRBV18 with TRBJ2-1; the TRBD2 assignment by TCRdb is unverifiable without DNA. The CDR3 extends over 14 amino acids. Per the germline V gene, CDR1 is KGHSH and CDR2 is LQKENI.